The entry below gives a single T cell receptor (beta chain) sequence along with its context. The target of this receptor is not known. Within one base of it there is no much larger clone, and no base qualities were kept. The data stem from a study of cytomegalovirus exposure and HLA in healthy donors (dated 2017 in TCRdb). General notes on the study: An earlier analysis of 550 to 700 of the donors reported about 250 Gb of sequence data and some 120 million unique TCR beta sequences from roughly 180 million T cells. A separate validation cohort of over a hundred different subjects was used in addition to the 666-subject first cohort. All discovery cohort repertoires had been generated using a single sequencing platform. A later analysis re-analyzed previously published TCR beta repertoires from about 600 donors and added high-resolution HLA genotyping to study TCR occurrence patterns. Using immunosequencing, the study profiled T cell repertoires from approximately 700 subjects and related those repertoires to cytomegalovirus serostatus. Donor age, sex, ethnicity and CMV serostatus were compiled alongside the repertoire data. The study combined high-throughput TCR immunosequencing, statistical association of individual TCRs with disease status, and machine learning to predict cytomegalovirus infection status. Of the roughly 430 genotyped donors, 65% to 90% fell in the genetic ancestry cluster associated with self-reported Caucasian donors. Among around 400 genotyped donors of the cohort, an average of roughly 230,000 unique TCR beta nucleotide sequences was sequenced per donor, of which about 18% were non-productive. Typing coverage varied by locus: roughly 629-630 donors for A, B, C, DRB1 and DQB1; approximately 520 for DQA1; 600 to 610 for DPA1; more than 450 for DPB1. About five DR-DQ haplotypes were handled as single units for association and clustering, since linkage in the cohort was strong. Genome-wide SNP genotypes for about three fifths of the roughly 670 donors were used in a later genetic analysis, which treated that subset as a discovery cohort. In an earlier analysis of 587 of the donors, high-throughput TCR beta sequencing was used to judge whether each TCR beta V gene segment behaved as functional or pseudogenic. Class I and class II HLA loci were covered by the typing at four-digit resolution. Approximately 310 gigabases of sequencing data and tens of millions of unique TCR sequences were included in an early release covering several hundred HLA-typed donors. The later analysis used no new phenotypic data to find candidate immune exposures, relying instead on TCR beta sequences and their occurrence across donors. The study aimed to test whether cataloging public T cell receptors could reveal signatures of past pathogen exposure. Study-wide findings and limitations: When HLA alleles, especially DR and DQ, strongly co-occurred, attributing TCR associations to individual alleles was difficult. Several of the top co-occurrence clusters appeared to be linked to parvovirus B19, influenza, CMV and Epstein-Barr virus, according to a later analysis. Because HLA typing was unavailable for some donors at each locus, only the typed subset was used in association tests. The classifier was reported to diagnose cytomegalovirus status with high specificity and sensitivity in both the original and validation cohorts. A few of the identified cytomegalovirus-associated TCR beta chains were confirmed in vitro to be specific for cytomegalovirus antigens. Because counts were too low, some 16 rarely observed V segments, including chromosome 9 orphons, were excluded from the earlier analysis of 587 of the donors. The presence/absence analyses assumed that sequencing depth was roughly uniform across donors, and that assumption may not be true. The only immune exposure information available for the cohort was CMV serostatus. In a later analysis, the rate of TCR association differed among HLA loci, with DRB1 alleles having the most associated TCRs and HLA-C alleles having the fewest. In a later analysis, most CMV-associated TCR beta chains were found to appear HLA-restricted, with HLA associations seemingly driven largely by CMV exposure. In the study, around 160 TCR beta chains were listed as associated with cytomegalovirus. The cohort was sequenced for TCR beta chains only, and without alpha or paired-chain data the features that could be detected were limited. In a later genetic analysis, a missense DCLRE1C variant was associated with V-gene and J-gene trimming of TCR beta chains, and the association was replicated in an independent cohort. According to the authors, the approach could potentially be generalized to other disease states and immunological phenotypes. A further reported finding was that TCR beta sequences accurately predicted the HLA-A and HLA-B alleles for most subjects in the first cohort. Most TCR sequences were observed very rarely across donors, whereas some public TCRs were present in many individuals. A later analysis associated 16,951 TCR beta sequences with specific HLA alleles at a false discovery rate of 0.05. In an earlier analysis of fewer than 750 of the donors, most TCR beta V segments were observed in productive rearrangements about 87% or about 30% of the time, broadly matching IMGT annotations. A later analysis found that HLA-associated TCR beta chains were more clonally expanded and had lower generation probabilities than equally common non-associated chains. Linkage disequilibrium might explain the correlated functional status among segregating V segments, but an unknown experimental factor could not be ruled out. The 87-base-pair reads could not distinguish some IMGT-functional V segments, including TRBV6-2 and TRBV6-3, so those segments were excluded. A group of highly shared sequence variants was considered likely to be a technical artifact of the sequencing pipeline. A later genetic analysis reported fewer N-insertions in productive TCRs among donors in an Asian-associated ancestry cluster than the roughly 690-donor mean.

From cysteine to phenylalanine, the CDR3 is 13 amino acids long. The CDR3 DNA has 39 bases and is translated from base 1. CDR1 and CDR2 were assigned from the germline V gene (reference sequence) as MNHEY and SMNVEV. Trimming leaves V shorter by 8 bases and J shorter by 4 bases, with the junction holding 8 bases beyond the gene matches. Libraries were built with the immunoSEQ multiplex PCR assay. For the multiplex PCR, a mixture combining 60 forward primers for TCR Vbeta segments and 13 reverse primers for TCR Jbeta segments was used. Amplification of the CDR3 region of rearranged TCR beta genes was performed with a multiplex PCR assay on genomic DNA. On the Illumina HiSeq System, the amplified TCR beta libraries were sequenced as 87-base-pair reads. For the original study's pipeline: Across the roughly 600 repertoires, a later analysis counted approximately 83 million unique TCR beta chains, roughly 11 million of which were shared by at least two donors. A nearest-neighbor algorithm error-corrected the raw reads and collapsed the reads into unique sequences, merging closely related sequences to remove PCR and sequencing errors. V, D and J gene segments were assigned by aligning CDR3 sequences to IMGT reference sequences. Each retained sequence needed at least a six-nucleotide match to both a V gene segment and a J gene segment. A rearrangement was called productive if the CDR3 had no stop codons and remained in frame with V and J, and every other rearrangement was called non-productive. Following IMGT convention, CDR3 was defined as the stretch from the second conserved V-encoded cysteine to the conserved J-encoded phenylalanine. The earlier analysis of 500 to 750 of the donors excluded any sequence lacking an unambiguous match to a single V gene segment. In an earlier analysis of approximately 610 of the donors, V segments were called functional above 56.7% productive rearrangements and were called segregating when the between-donor standard deviation exceeded 5%. A statistical classification framework was developed to diagnose cytomegalovirus status using the catalog of TCR beta chain sequences. In a later analysis, V and J genes were assigned by comparing TCR nucleotide sequences against IMGT/GENE-DB human TR gene sequences. In a later analysis, CDR3 sequences and most-parsimonious VDJ recombination scenarios were assigned using the TCRdist pipeline. A later analysis defined each TCR beta chain by its CDR3 amino acid sequence plus V-gene family, and excluded reads lacking a unique V-gene family. To address suspected cross-contamination and a sequencing artifact, a later analysis removed 550 to 750 highly shared, low-generation-probability nucleotide sequences. In a later analysis, a clonal expansion index was calculated for each public chain from normalized within-repertoire ranks of inferred template counts. In a later analysis, generation probabilities were computed with a VDJ recombination model fitted to out-of-frame rearrangements, and the resulting probabilities were checked against IGoR. Hypergeometric tests were used in a later analysis to score TCR-TCR, TCR-HLA and TCR-CMV co-occurrence, with a repertoire-size bias correction applied to the TCR pairs. False discovery rates were estimated in a later analysis by permuting HLA or CMV assignments 20 times. A later analysis grouped co-occurring TCRs with DBSCAN, adding TCRdist sequence similarity when clustering within HLA-allele-positive subsets. Co-occurrence clustering excluded repertoires with fewer than 30,000 or more than 120,000 public chains, plus five with anomalous nucleotide sharing. In its TCRdb copy, this immuneACCESS table keeps in-frame sequences only and misses some clones. Where compared with another copy, unresolved V genes explain less than half of these, and the others have no known cause. V and J calls and clone size follow that table, whereas D and trimming were derived from the DNA. This sample is represented by more than 80,000 clones; about four fifths of them were singletons. The ten largest clonotypes hold roughly 3% of the sample.

The cohort consisted of 670 or so healthy bone marrow donors. All cohort members were sampled while nominally healthy, although unrecorded immune exposures were likely present. The donor was CMV seropositive and was included in the group of some 290 seropositive cohort members. Every donor gave a peripheral blood sample, and the peripheral blood mononuclear cells from that sample were used for TCR beta sequencing. The Qiagen DNeasy Blood Extraction Kit was used to extract genomic DNA from the blood cell samples. The sequence was collected from a female donor in good health and CMV-seropositive. In this chain, TRBV27 is recombined with TRBJ2-7, and TRBD1 matches 7 of the central bases. Sequenced material: PBMCs. The CDR3 has the sequence CASSKTGRYEQYF. The DNA is TGTGCCAGCTCCAAGACAGGGAGATACGAGCAGTACTTC.